What follows are 12 T cell receptor beta chains derived from one specimen sequenced in a study of CD8 T cells in Susac syndrome. Reverse transcription of roughly 0.45 to 1 ug RNA was performed with random hexamers. Each CDR3 protein is one row after TCRdb ran MiXCR on the immunoSEQ multiplex PCR reads. This table has about 130,000 distinct CDR3 sequences, around 94% appearing once. Specimen: CD4+ T cells from PBMCs. The receptor source for this set is a human donor in good health.

The table lists this clonotype with a count of one. This rearrangement joins TRBV27 to TRBJ1-1; D gene unclear. V lost 2 bases and J lost 6, with 10 bases in between. Germline CDR1 reads MNHEY; CDR2 reads SMNVEV (reference sequence). The CDR3 totals 13 residues. CDR3: CASSLNRYSEAFF. CDR3 nucleotides: TGTGCCAGCAGTTTAAACCGTTACTCTGAAGCTTTCTTT.

The rearrangement joins TRBV30 to TRBJ2-5; 7 bases line up with TRBD2. The CDR3 sequence is 15 residues long. Germline V gene lookup returns CDR1 GTSNPN and CDR2 SVGIG (reference sequence). The J segment lost 4 bases and the V segment lost 2 bases, leaving 10 bases of the junction unmatched. In nucleotides, the CDR3 is TGTGCCTGGAGTCGGGGACTACGTGAGGGAGAGACCCAGTACTTC. Translation gives CAWSRGLREGETQYF.

The chain recombines TRBV27 with TRBJ2-7; 12 bases match TRBD2. The CDR3 sequence is 20 residues long. The V segment lost 1 base and the J segment 4 bases; nucleotides outside the gene matches: 17. The germline CDR1 and CDR2 sequences are MNHEY and SMNVEV (reference sequence). In DNA form, the CDR3 reads TGTGCCAGCAGTTTATTTGGCCAACGACTAGCGGGAGACGGGGGGTACGAGCAGTACTTC. Translation gives CASSLFGQRLAGDGGYEQYF.

The rearrangement links TRBV4-3 to TRBJ2-1; 7 bases are a match to TRBD2. V trimming: 3 bases; J trimming: 7 bases; junction bases outside the gene matches: 12. CDR1 and CDR2 from the germline V gene are LGHNA and YSLEER. The CDR3 consists of 16 residues. CDR3 bases: TGCGCCAGCAGCCAGGCCAGGCAGGGAGGGGAAAATGAGCAGTTCTTC. Residues: CASSQARQGGENEQFF.

The rearrangement uses TRBV20-1 and TRBJ2-7; perhaps TRBD2 as D (5 bases). Trimming shortened V by 5 bases and J by 7 bases, and 9 bases separated the two germline ends. The CDR3 has 10 amino acids. The germline gives CDR1 DFQATT, CDR2 SNEGSKA (reference sequence). Written as DNA, the CDR3 is TGCAGTGCTTTCTCGGGGGAGCAGTACTTC. It translates to CSAFSGEQYF.

CDR3 protein: CASSQPGLAGDEQFF. CDR3 DNA sequence: TGTGCCAGCAGCCAGCCGGGACTAGCGGGGGATGAGCAGTTCTTC. This chain links TRBV3-1 with TRBJ2-1; 14 nucleotides match TRBD2. Trimming cost V 3 bases and J 8 bases; bases outside gene matches: 3. Germline V gene lookup returns CDR1 LGHDT and CDR2 YNNKEL (reference sequence). The CDR3 extends over 15 amino acids.

This clonotype was found once. The V gene is TRBV11-2, the J gene TRBJ2-3; possibly TRBD2 for D (5 bases). Per the germline V gene, CDR1 is SGHAT and CDR2 is FQNNGV. The CDR3 spans 15 residues. V lost 7 bases and J lost 2, with 16 bases in between. This CDR3 is CASTPRGFNTDTQYF. The CDR3 DNA reads TGTGCCAGCACCCCAAGAGGGTTCAACACAGATACGCAGTATTTT.

This chain links TRBV7-2 with TRBJ1-1, with D maybe TRBD1 (5 bases). This CDR3 contains 15 residues. Germline V CDR1 and CDR2: SGHTA, FQGNSA. V lost 4 bases and J lost 1, with 13 bases in between. CDR3 sequence reads: CASSSFRDGNTEAFF. DNA for the CDR3: TGTGCCAGCAGCTCCTTCCGGGACGGGAACACTGAAGCTTTCTTT.

V gene TRBV2 combines with J gene TRBJ1-1; the D is unclear. The V end lost 7 bases, the J end lost 4 bases, and 13 bases lay between the germline ends. This CDR3 is built from 13 residues. CDR1 is SNHLY and CDR2 is FYNNEI in the germline V gene. CDR3: CASTENQSTEAFF. DNA for the CDR3: TGTGCCAGCACCGAGAATCAGAGCACTGAAGCTTTCTTT.

This clonotype was detected only once. CDR3 amino acids: CASSQRRLGSYNEQFF. The CDR3 DNA reads TGTGCCAGCAGCCAGAGGAGGCTGGGCTCCTACAATGAGCAGTTCTTC. This chain uses TRBV14 with TRBJ2-1; tentative D call: TRBD2 (5 bases). The V and J ends lost 3 bases and 0 bases respectively, with 12 bases between them. The CDR3 totals 16 residues. Germline V CDR1 and CDR2: SGHDN, FVKESK.

This chain links TRBV10-2 with TRBJ2-5; D ambiguous. Germline lookup yields CDR1 WSHSY and CDR2 SAAADI. The CDR3 is 14 amino acids. V lost 5 bases and J lost 5, with 15 bases in between. The CDR3 here is CASSPVSAWETQYF. The CDR3 bases are TGCGCCAGCAGTCCAGTCAGCGCTTGGGAGACCCAGTACTTC.

The rearrangement uses TRBV10-1 and TRBJ1-5; D is ambiguous. Deletions cut 0 bases from V and 8 bases from J, with 8 bases between. The CDR3 totals 13 residues. CDR1 and CDR2 from the germline V gene are WNHNN and SYGVQD (reference sequence). The CDR3 reads CASSESGREPQHF. CDR3 nucleotide sequence: TGCGCCAGCAGTGAGTCAGGGCGAGAGCCCCAGCATTTT.